The 6 T cell receptor beta chains given below trace back to one sample, sequenced in a study of chemoradiotherapy in HPV16-positive cancers (dated by TCRdb to between 2020 and 2023). The method was the immunoSEQ multiplex PCR assay. Imported from immuneACCESS, the table was reduced by TCRdb to in-frame sequences with V and J called. These copies leave out some clones; in studies compared against another copy, an unresolved V gene accounts for under half, and the cause of the remainder is not known. The sample yields thousands of clones; approximately 87% were counted once. Jointly, the top ten make up roughly 2.7% of the sample. The specimen was tumor tissue, collected from a patient who underwent chemoradiotherapy. These receptors were collected from a human donor with HPV-associated anogenital cancer.

The chain uses TRBV28 and TRBJ1-6; the D is unclear. The V end lost 10 bases, the J end lost 6 bases, and 16 bases lay between the germline ends. The CDR3 has 14 residues. The germline gives CDR1 MDHEN, CDR2 SYDVKM. The CDR3 protein is CATYVNPGNSPLHF. The CDR3 DNA reads TGTGCCACGTACGTCAATCCGGGTAATTCACCCCTCCACTTT.

V usage is TRBV7-6 and J usage is TRBJ2-2; 12 nucleotides line up with TRBD2. CDR1 is SGHVS and CDR2 is FNYEAQ in the germline V gene. The trim removed 10 bases at V and 8 bases at J, leaving 8 bases unmatched. This CDR3 has 14 amino acids. In DNA form, the CDR3 reads TGTGCCACCGGACTAGCGGGATTCAATGGGGAGCTGTTTTTT. It codes for CATGLAGFNGELFF.

The gene calls are TRBV7-9 and TRBJ1-2; 9 bases fit TRBD1. Germline trimming cut 1 base from V and 6 bases from J; bases unmatched to any gene: 3. The CDR3 has 14 residues. Per the germline V gene, CDR1 is SEHNR and CDR2 is FQNEAQ (reference sequence). The chain's CDR3 is CASSLGDRVDGYTF. CDR3 DNA sequence: TGTGCCAGCAGCTTAGGGGACAGGGTCGATGGCTACACCTTC. The complete variable domain, with remaining parts taken from reference TRBV7-9 and TRBJ1-2, reads DTGVSQNPRHKITKRGQNVTFRCDPISEHNRLYWYRQTLGQGPEFLTYFQNEAQLEKSRLLSDRFSAERPKGSFSTLEIQRTEQGDSAMYLCASSLGDRVDGYTFGSGTRLTVV.

V and J are TRBV2 and TRBJ1-2; 9 nucleotides match TRBD1. Germline V gene sequence: CDR1 SNHLY, CDR2 FYNNEI. The V gene end was trimmed by 5 bases and the J gene end by 3 bases; junction bases not matched to a gene: 7. The CDR3 covers 15 residues. The CDR3 protein is CASSKGQGGDYGYTF. CDR3 bases: TGTGCCAGCAGTAAGGGACAGGGAGGAGACTATGGCTACACCTTC.

The chain employs TRBV27 and TRBJ2-1; D is ambiguous. From germline, CDR1 is MNHEY and CDR2 SMNVEV (reference sequence). V was trimmed by 7 bases and J by 4 bases, leaving 5 bases between them. This CDR3 comprises 11 residues. The CDR3 sequence is CASTFYNEQFF. Written as DNA, the CDR3 is TGTGCCAGCACGTTTTACAATGAGCAGTTCTTC.

This chain's CDR3 is CSARGTYEQYV. The CDR3, as DNA: TGCAGTGCTAGAGGGACCTACGAGCAGTACGTC. This chain uses TRBV20-1 with TRBJ2-7; D call uncertain. The CDR3 contains 11 residues. From germline, CDR1 is DFQATT and CDR2 SNEGSKA (reference sequence). The V gene lost 1 base and the J gene lost 2 bases, with 3 bases spanning the gap.